Included here is one TCR beta chain sequence, with context. The antigen it recognizes is unknown. One base away there is no much larger clone; base qualities are not given. This sample stems from a study of response to subunit inactivated influenza vaccine (dated by TCRdb to the late 2010s). Study-level background: Deep quantitative profiling of the T cell receptor repertoire was used in the study to follow responses to a trivalent subunit inactivated influenza vaccine.

Preparation of the library involved RT-PCR. Sequencer: Illumina HiSeq 2500. TCRdb handled the public reads itself, with Q25 trimming in fastp and clone calling in MiXCR, and kept productive beta chains. Merged by CDR3 protein, the rows form single entries marked with the most common genes and DNA. The sample table records about 300,000 distinct CDR3 sequences; roughly 20% of these occur just once. Of the sample, 9% to 12% falls within the top ten clones. Per the germline V gene (reference sequence), SGHAT is the CDR1 and FQDESV is the CDR2. A distance of 11 bases separates the germline ends of V and J, which lose 5 bases and 1 base respectively. Reading from cysteine to phenylalanine, the CDR3 counts 14 amino acids. Only the CDR3 region is kept as DNA, spanning 42 bases read in frame from base 1. Paper-wide results and their limitations: The authors suggested that each seasonal influenza vaccination may recruit only a limited number of new T cells.

The specimen was PBMCs from blood, collected less than 22 months after vaccination. This TCR was sampled from a man in his fifties or sixties who received an inactivated influenza vaccine. Donor details come from another sample of the same person, matched by shared clones. This chain is built from TRBV11-1 and TRBJ1-1; the D gene is not confidently resolved. The bases are TGTGCCAGCAGCGCCGCGACAACGAACACTGAAGCTTTCTTT. It codes for CASSAATTNTEAFF.